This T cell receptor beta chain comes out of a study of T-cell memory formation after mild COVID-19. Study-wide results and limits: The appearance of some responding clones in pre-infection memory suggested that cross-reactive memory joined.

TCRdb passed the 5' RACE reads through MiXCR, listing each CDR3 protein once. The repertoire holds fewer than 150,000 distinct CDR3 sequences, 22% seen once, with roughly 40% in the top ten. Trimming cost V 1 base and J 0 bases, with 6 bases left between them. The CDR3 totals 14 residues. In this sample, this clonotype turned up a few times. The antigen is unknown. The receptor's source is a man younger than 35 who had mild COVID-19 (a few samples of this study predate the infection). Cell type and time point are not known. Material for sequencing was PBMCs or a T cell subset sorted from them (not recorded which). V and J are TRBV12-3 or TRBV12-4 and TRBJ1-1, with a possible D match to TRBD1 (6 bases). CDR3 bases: TGTGCCAGCAGTTTAGGACAGGTGAACACTGAAGCTTTCTTT. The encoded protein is CASSLGQVNTEAFF.